Listed here is a single TCR beta chain. The sample belongs to a study of blood T cell repertoires in COVID-19. Looking at the study overall: Some COVID-19 samples were acute and others convalescent; all came from the United States, Italy and Spain. Nucleic acid was either cDNA or gDNA, and it came from T cells, B-cell-depleted T cells, or PBMCs.

Looked up from germline, CDR1 is SEHNR and CDR2 is FQNEAQ (reference sequence). V was shortened by 2 bases and J by 5 bases, with 10 bases between the two germline ends. This CDR3 spans 15 amino acids. Profiled with immunoSEQ multiplex PCR; TCRdb holds only in-frame clones, not every one. This table has a few hundred thousand clones, around 90% appearing once. This chain uses TRBV7-9 with TRBJ1-6; weak D call: TRBD1 (5 bases). Input material: peripheral blood. The clonotype was recovered from a woman between 55 and 75 years old with COVID-19, enrolled during active disease. The CDR3 reads CASSLRGRDNSPLHF. CDR3 DNA sequence: TGTGCCAGCAGCTTAAGGGGCCGGGATAATTCACCCCTCCACTTT.